This TCR beta chain emerged from a study of blood T cell repertoires in COVID-19. Background on the study: Nucleic acid was either cDNA or gDNA, and it came from T cells, B-cell-depleted T cells, or PBMCs.

Germline V gene sequence: CDR1 SGHAT, CDR2 FQNNGV. The CDR3 is 17 amino acids. V was trimmed by 2 bases and J by 4 bases, leaving 19 bases between them. This table comes from immunoSEQ multiplex PCR, and its TCRdb copy is limited to in-frame clones, with some not included. The sample lists around 250,000 clones, about nine tenths occurring once. The receptor was isolated from a young woman with active or convalescent COVID-19. J is TRBJ2-3 and V is TRBV11-2; D might be TRBD2 (5 bases). The sample was peripheral blood. The DNA of the CDR3 is TGTGCCAGCAGCTTAATCAGTCCGGGGATAGTATCAGATACGCAGTATTTT. Translating gives CASSLISPGIVSDTQYF.